This T cell receptor beta chain was profiled in a study of blood T cell repertoires in COVID-19. Study details: Nucleic acid was either cDNA or gDNA, and it came from T cells, B-cell-depleted T cells, or PBMCs.

The CDR3 covers 16 residues. After removal of 5 bases from V and 5 bases from J, the junction contained 12 bases not matched to a gene. Germline CDR1 is PRHDT and CDR2 is FYEKMQ (reference sequence). The table came from immunoSEQ multiplex PCR; TCRdb's copy has only in-frame clones and leaves some out. The data show about 260,000 clones, over 70% seen once. The source material was PBMCs or T cells enriched from blood (not recorded which). The chain joins TRBV13 to TRBJ2-1, with 7 bases that match TRBD2. This sequence was found in a woman in her thirties or forties who had been exposed to COVID-19. The chain's CDR3 is CASSVEALALNNEQFF. CDR3 DNA: TGTGCCAGCAGCGTAGAAGCACTAGCGCTGAACAATGAGCAGTTCTTC.